These 15 T cell receptor beta chains were all obtained from the same sample, sequenced in a study of blood T cells in healthy people across ages. A second PCR of about 6 to 12 cycles used a sample-barcoded 5' primer and a J-beta primer mix. TCRdb independently ran MiXCR on the 5' RACE reads; one entry per CDR3 protein. The table lists 1 million or so distinct CDR3 sequences, about 25% of them singletons. Another study also made use of these data, one on T cells of mothers and their children.

Input material: blood. The receptor set was obtained from a girl aged 2 to 9 in good health.

V gene TRBV2 combines with J gene TRBJ1-2; possibly TRBD1 for D (6 bases). The CDR3 extends over 16 amino acids. The V end lost 3 bases, the J end lost 6 bases, and 20 bases lay between the germline ends. Per germline, CDR1 SNHLY and CDR2 FYNNEI. The CDR3 DNA follows: TGTGCCAGCAGTGAGGATATAGGGGGGGCTTTGAATGGCTACACCTTC. This encodes CASSEDIGGALNGYTF. Based on the CDR3 plus reference TRBV2 and TRBJ1-2, the full variable domain is EPEVTQTPSHQVTQMGQEVILRCVPISNHLYFYWYRQILGQKVEFLVSFYNNEISEKSEIFDDQFSVERPDGSNFTLKIRSTKLEDSAMYFCASSEDIGGALNGYTFGSGTRLTVV.

This clonotype has more than one count but fewer than ten. This chain uses TRBV4-1 with TRBJ2-3, with 11 bases fitting TRBD2. The CDR3 consists of 15 residues. J was trimmed by 7 bases and V by 2 bases; bases with no gene match: 5. Germline CDR1 is MGHRA and CDR2 is YSYEKL. As DNA, the CDR3 is TGCGCCAGCAGCCAAATAGCGGGAGGGGGGAATACGCAGTATTTT. Its translation is CASSQIAGGGNTQYF.

The rearrangement joins TRBV12-3 or TRBV12-4 to TRBJ1-2; D gene ambiguous. Deletions cut 5 bases from V and 4 bases from J, with 14 bases between. The CDR3 has 14 residues. This CDR3 reads CASSLEWGGYGYTF. For the CDR3, the DNA is TGTGCCAGCAGTCTTGAGTGGGGAGGCTATGGCTACACCTTC.

This clonotype has a count of ten or more. The chain links TRBV29-1 to TRBJ2-2; 9 bases are a match to TRBD1. The length of the CDR3 is 16 residues. From germline, CDR1 is SQVTM and CDR2 ANQGSEA. The V gene end was trimmed by 0 bases and the J gene end by 6 bases; junction bases not matched to a gene: 8. The chain's CDR3 is CSVEDNRQGVAGELFF. The CDR3, as DNA: TGCAGCGTTGAAGATAATCGACAGGGGGTCGCCGGGGAGCTGTTTTTT.

The chain links TRBV4-2 to TRBJ1-4, with 8 nucleotides matching TRBD1. CDR1 and CDR2 (germline): LGHNA, YNFKEQ. The J segment lost 5 bases and the V segment lost 4 bases, leaving 9 bases of the junction unmatched. This CDR3 is built from 16 residues. CDR3 DNA sequence: TGTGCCAGCAGCCTACGTCGGGGACAGGAGAATGAAAAACTGTTTTTT. Protein sequence: CASSLRRGQENEKLFF.

The chain is built from TRBV6-2 or TRBV6-3 and TRBJ2-1, with 12 bases aligning to TRBD2. CDR3 length equals 15 residues. V shed 2 bases, J shed 9 bases, and the junction held 5 bases outside the gene matches. CDR1 and CDR2 (germline): MNHEY, SVGEGT. The CDR3 is CASSYLAGGPGEQFF. CDR3 nucleotides: TGTGCCAGCAGTTACCTAGCGGGAGGGCCGGGTGAGCAGTTCTTC.

Turning to this clonotype: An end of the junction does not agree with germline; a read error may underlie this. The chain combines TRBV29-1 with TRBJ2-7; D is tentatively TRBD1 or TRBD2 (5 bases each). The length of the CDR3 is 15 residues. Germline V gene lookup returns CDR1 SQVTM and CDR2 ANQGSEA. CDR3 amino acids: CGVVGWGRFGYEQYF. CDR3 DNA: TGCGGCGTTGTCGGATGGGGACGGTTTGGATACGAGCAGTACTTC.

This clonotype came up a few times. The gene calls are TRBV7-2 and TRBJ2-1; 10 bases fit TRBD2. The ends lost 5 bases at V and 7 bases at J; junction bases unmatched: 8. CDR3 size: 15 residues. Germline V gene lookup returns CDR1 SGHTA and CDR2 FQGNSA. CDR3 region: CASSESGRAANEQFF. CDR3 nucleotide sequence: TGTGCCAGCAGCGAGAGCGGGAGGGCAGCAAATGAGCAGTTCTTC.

Of note for this clonotype: The junction departs from germline at one end; a sequencing error may be responsible. J is TRBJ2-5 and V is TRBV12-5; TRBD1 agrees at 7 bases. The CDR3 sequence is 14 residues long. Germline V CDR1 and CDR2: LGHNT, FRNRAP. The DNA for the CDR3 is TGCGCTAGTGGTAAAGGGACAGCCCAAGAGACCCAGTACTTC. It encodes CASGKGTAQETQYF.

This clonotype was seen a few times. V is TRBV15 and J is TRBJ2-1; D might be TRBD2 (6 bases). The V and J ends lost 5 bases and 6 bases respectively, with 20 bases between them. CDR3 length: 16 amino acids. Germline V CDR1 and CDR2: LNHNV, YYDKDF (reference sequence). The CDR3 sequence: CATSVASDPPFNEQFF. The DNA of the CDR3 is TGTGCCACCAGCGTAGCTAGCGACCCCCCTTTCAATGAGCAGTTCTTC.

V usage is TRBV15 and J usage is TRBJ2-3, with 11 bases aligning to TRBD2. CDR1 is LNHNV, CDR2 YYDKDF, per germline (reference sequence). With V trimmed by 1 base and J by 1 base, 4 bases remained unmatched. The CDR3 loop spans 17 amino acids. Here the CDR3 DNA reads TGTGCCACCAGCAGAGCAATTAGCGGGAGGGGCACAGATACGCAGTATTTT. This gives the protein CATSRAISGRGTDTQYF. The full variable domain, with the rest looked up from reference TRBV15 and TRBJ2-3, is DAMVIQNPRYQVTQFGKPVTLSCSQTLNHNVMYWYQQKSSQAPKLLFHYYDKDFNNEADTPDNFQSRRPNTSFCFLDIRSPGLGDTAMYLCATSRAISGRGTDTQYFGPGTRLTVL.

The chain links TRBV20-1 to TRBJ1-1; D call uncertain. Trimming left V 3 bases short and J 0 bases short, with 11 bases between. The germline V gene encodes CDR1 DFQATT and CDR2 SNEGSKA (reference sequence). This CDR3 spans 14 amino acids. In nucleotides, the CDR3 is TGCAGTGCTAGTGAGGCGTACATGAACACTGAAGCTTTCTTT. Translating it yields CSASEAYMNTEAFF.

This clonotype was picked up a small number of times. The chain joins TRBV29-1 to TRBJ1-1; unclear D gene. The germline V gene has CDR1 SQVTM and CDR2 ANQGSEA. The germline V and J ends were trimmed by 6 bases and 10 bases, with 12 bases remaining between them. The CDR3 extends over 10 amino acids. As DNA, the CDR3 is TGCAGCGTGTACGTGTCGGGAGCTTTCTTT. This sequence encodes CSVYVSGAFF.

V gene TRBV5-1 combines with J gene TRBJ1-2; 9 bases map to TRBD1. This CDR3 has 15 amino acids. Germline trimming cut 4 bases from V and 4 bases from J; bases unmatched to any gene: 8. CDR1 is SGHRS and CDR2 is YFSETQ in the germline V gene. The CDR3 spells CASSQSGTGIYGYTF. The CDR3 bases are TGCGCCAGCAGCCAATCGGGGACAGGGATCTATGGCTACACCTTC.

This chain links TRBV24-1 with TRBJ1-2; D is ambiguous. Germline assignment: CDR1 KGHDR and CDR2 SFDVKD. The V and J ends lost 0 bases and 4 bases respectively, with 8 bases between them. This CDR3 has 14 amino acids. CDR3 protein: CATSDLDMTYGYTF. CDR3 bases: TGTGCCACCAGTGATTTGGACATGACCTATGGCTACACCTTC.